This TCR beta chain stems from a study of T cells in Graves' hyperthyroidism and ophthalmopathy. Overall study results and limits: In the analysis, a 13 V-J model separated ophthalmopathy from stable hyperthyroidism.

What was amplified from RNA transcripts were TCR beta CDR3 regions. HTBI primers were employed in a first-round RT-PCR of the TCR CDR3. One entry per CDR3 protein, called by TCRdb with MiXCR from the multiplex PCR reads. This repertoire shows fewer than 400,000 distinct CDR3 sequences, 20% to 30% found once; its top ten account for 73%. The CDR3 loop spans 13 amino acids. Trimming at V came to 0 bases and at J to 9 bases, leaving 5 bases not matched to a gene. Germline values: CDR1 SGHTA, CDR2 FQGNSA. About this clonotype: Its antigen is undetermined.

The chain has TRBV7-2 and TRBJ2-7; 7 bases match TRBD2. The receptor was derived from a man aged 45 to 65 with Graves' hyperthyroidism. Sequencing was carried out using blood. CDR3 sequence: CASSLAAGASQYF. The DNA for the CDR3 is TGTGCCAGCAGCTTAGCGGCGGGAGCGTCGCAGTACTTC.